This TCR beta chain was retrieved from a study of blood T cell repertoires in COVID-19. At the level of the study: The study drew acute and convalescent COVID-19 samples from the United States, Italy and Spain. The analysed material was cDNA or gDNA that came from T cells, B-cell-depleted T cells, or PBMCs.

CDR1 and CDR2 (germline): MNHEY, SVGAGI. The CDR3 totals 11 residues. Trimming shortened V by 6 bases and J by 4 bases, and 7 bases separated the two germline ends. Per the original methods: Amplification of reference gene primers provided the estimated nucleated cell counts. TCRdb's copy holds only in-frame clones and misses some; the assay was immunoSEQ multiplex PCR. V and J calls and clone size follow that table, whereas D and trimming were derived from the DNA. The repertoire holds around 260,000 clones, with around 78% as singletons. The rearrangement links TRBV6-5 to TRBJ2-7, with a possible D match to TRBD1 (6 bases). The sample comprised peripheral blood. The receptor comes from a man aged 55 to 70 who had recovered from COVID-19. CDR3 DNA: TGTGCCAGCAGGACAGGATACGAGCAGTACTTC. Its translation: CASRTGYEQYF.